This T cell receptor beta chain was captured in a study of blood T cell repertoires in COVID-19. Across the study: Samples taken during acute and convalescent COVID-19 were collected in the United States, Italy and Spain. T cells, B-cell-depleted T cells, or PBMCs supplied cDNA or gDNA.

Recovered status applied to Cohort 3 donors who had two consecutive negative PCRs. It also applied to those with clearance or with symptom resolution. The CDR3 is made up of 12 amino acids. Germline assignment: CDR1 SQVTM and CDR2 ANQGSEA. V trimming: 3 bases; J trimming: 4 bases; junction bases outside the gene matches: 2. The table came from immunoSEQ multiplex PCR; TCRdb's copy has only in-frame clones and leaves some out. Counted here are almost 500,000 clones, 75% to 90% occurring once; the ten biggest clones make up approximately 8.3%. The sequence derives from a woman aged 60 to 75 who had recovered from COVID-19. This rearrangement joins TRBV29-1 to TRBJ2-5; 7 bases are shared with TRBD1. The sequenced material came from PBMCs or T cells enriched from blood (not recorded which). CDR3 amino acids: CSVEPGGETQYF. Written as DNA, the CDR3 is TGCAGCGTTGAGCCAGGGGGAGAGACCCAGTACTTC.